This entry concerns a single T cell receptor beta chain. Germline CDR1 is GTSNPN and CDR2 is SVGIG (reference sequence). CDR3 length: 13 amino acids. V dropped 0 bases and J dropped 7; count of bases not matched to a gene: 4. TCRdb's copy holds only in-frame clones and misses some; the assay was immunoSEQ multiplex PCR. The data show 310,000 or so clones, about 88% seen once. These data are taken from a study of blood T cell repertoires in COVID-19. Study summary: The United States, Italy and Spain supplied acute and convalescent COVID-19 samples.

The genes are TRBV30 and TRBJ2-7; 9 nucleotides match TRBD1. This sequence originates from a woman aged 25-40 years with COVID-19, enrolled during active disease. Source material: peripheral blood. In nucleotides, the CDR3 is TGTGCCTGGAGTGTAAACAGGGGGCGTGAGCAGTACTTC. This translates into CAWSVNRGREQYF.